This T cell receptor (beta chain) appears in the sequencing data of a study of cytomegalovirus exposure and HLA in healthy donors. This clone was seen only once. Its cognate antigen is unknown. Study outcomes and limitations: In an earlier analysis, productive rearrangement rates for most beta V segments clustered near 87% or 30%. Fewer than 20,000 TCR beta sequences were associated with HLA alleles at 0.05 false discovery rate in a later analysis.

PCR employed 60 Vbeta and 13 Jbeta primers. The assay was immunoSEQ multiplex PCR, and TCRdb's table has in-frame clones only and misses some. The data hold more than 140,000 clones, with about three quarters observed a single time. V gave up 5 bases and J gave up 8 bases, with 13 bases separating them. Germline V CDR1 and CDR2: SGHRS, YFSETQ. CDR3 length equals 13 residues. The sequenced sample was PBMCs. The sequence was collected from a female donor in good health and CMV-seronegative. The V and J genes are TRBV5-1 and TRBJ1-4; D ambiguous. The CDR3 DNA sequence: TGCGCCAGCAGTGGTGGCTGGAGCGAAAAACTGTTTTTT. This translates into CASSGGWSEKLFF.